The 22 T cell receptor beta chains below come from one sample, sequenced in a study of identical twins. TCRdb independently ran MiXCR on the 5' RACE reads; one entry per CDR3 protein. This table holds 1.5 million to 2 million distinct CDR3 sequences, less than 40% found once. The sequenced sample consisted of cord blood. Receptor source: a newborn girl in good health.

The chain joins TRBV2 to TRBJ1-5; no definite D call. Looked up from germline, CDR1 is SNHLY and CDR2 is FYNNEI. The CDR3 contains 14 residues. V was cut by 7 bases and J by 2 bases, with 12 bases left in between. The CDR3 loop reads CASTSGVGNQPQHF. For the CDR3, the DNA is TGTGCCAGCACCTCCGGGGTGGGCAATCAGCCCCAGCATTTT.

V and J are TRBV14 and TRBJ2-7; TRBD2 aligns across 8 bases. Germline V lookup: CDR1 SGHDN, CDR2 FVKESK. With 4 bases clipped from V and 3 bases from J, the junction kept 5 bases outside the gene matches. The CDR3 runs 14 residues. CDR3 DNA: TGTGCCAGCAGCCGTACTAGCGGATTCTACGAGCAGTACTTC. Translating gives CASSRTSGFYEQYF.

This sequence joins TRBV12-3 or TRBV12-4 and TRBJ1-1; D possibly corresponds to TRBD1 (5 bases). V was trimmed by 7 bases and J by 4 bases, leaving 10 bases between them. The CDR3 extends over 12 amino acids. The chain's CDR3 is CASKGPGTEAFF. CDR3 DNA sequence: TGTGCCAGCAAGGGGCCAGGCACTGAAGCTTTCTTT.

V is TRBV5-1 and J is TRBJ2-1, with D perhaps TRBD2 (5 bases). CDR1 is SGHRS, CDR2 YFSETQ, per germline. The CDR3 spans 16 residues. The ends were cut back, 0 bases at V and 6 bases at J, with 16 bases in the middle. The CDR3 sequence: CASSLVVGLASNEQFF. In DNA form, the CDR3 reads TGCGCCAGCAGCTTGGTAGTGGGCCTAGCCAGCAATGAGCAGTTCTTC.

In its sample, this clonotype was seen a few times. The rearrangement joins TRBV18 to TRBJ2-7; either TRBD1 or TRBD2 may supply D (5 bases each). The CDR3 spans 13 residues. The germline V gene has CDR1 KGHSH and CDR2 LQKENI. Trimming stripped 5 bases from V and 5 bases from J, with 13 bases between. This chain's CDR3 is CASSSAGSNEQYF. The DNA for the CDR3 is TGTGCCAGCTCAAGTGCAGGGAGCAACGAGCAGTACTTC.

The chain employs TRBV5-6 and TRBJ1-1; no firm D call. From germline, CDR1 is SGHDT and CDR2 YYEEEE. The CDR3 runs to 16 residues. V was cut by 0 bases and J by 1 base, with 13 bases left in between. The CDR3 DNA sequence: TGTGCCAGCAGCTTGGTGGCGACACCTAAGAACACTGAAGCTTTCTTT. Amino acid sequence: CASSLVATPKNTEAFF.

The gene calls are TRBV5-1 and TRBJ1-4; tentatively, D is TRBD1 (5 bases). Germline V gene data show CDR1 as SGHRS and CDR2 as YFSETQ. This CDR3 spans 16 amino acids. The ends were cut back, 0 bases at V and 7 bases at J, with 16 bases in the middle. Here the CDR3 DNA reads TGCGCCAGCAGCTTGGATACAGCCCAGAGGGGTGAAAAACTGTTTTTT. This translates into CASSLDTAQRGEKLFF.

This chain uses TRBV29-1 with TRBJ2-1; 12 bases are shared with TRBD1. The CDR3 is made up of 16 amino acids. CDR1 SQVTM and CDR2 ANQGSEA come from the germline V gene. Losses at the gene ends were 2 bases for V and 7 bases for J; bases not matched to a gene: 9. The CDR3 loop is CSVELSGTGGVNEQFF. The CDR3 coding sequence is TGCAGCGTTGAACTCTCCGGGACAGGGGGCGTGAATGAGCAGTTCTTC.

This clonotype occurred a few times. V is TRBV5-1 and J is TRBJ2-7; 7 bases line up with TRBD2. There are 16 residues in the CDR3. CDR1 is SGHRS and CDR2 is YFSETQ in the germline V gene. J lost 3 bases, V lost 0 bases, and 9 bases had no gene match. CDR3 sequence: CASSLVPSGADYEQYF. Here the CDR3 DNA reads TGCGCCAGCAGCTTGGTCCCCAGCGGGGCGGACTACGAGCAGTACTTC.

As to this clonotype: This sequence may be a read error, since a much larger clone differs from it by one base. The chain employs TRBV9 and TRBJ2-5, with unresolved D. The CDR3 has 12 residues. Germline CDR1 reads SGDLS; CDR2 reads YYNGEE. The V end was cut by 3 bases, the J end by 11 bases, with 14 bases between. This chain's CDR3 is CASSAGSNEQYF. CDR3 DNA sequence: TGTGCCAGCAGCGCCGGTAGCAATGAGCAGTACTTC.

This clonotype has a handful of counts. CDR3 nucleotides: TGCAGCCAAGTTCGGGGACTAGCGGTACAAGAGACCCAGTACTTC. Translation: CSQVRGLAVQETQYF. This chain connects TRBV20-1 to TRBJ2-5; 11 positions agree with TRBD2. CDR3 length: 15 residues. Germline lookup yields CDR1 DFQATT and CDR2 SNEGSKA (reference sequence).

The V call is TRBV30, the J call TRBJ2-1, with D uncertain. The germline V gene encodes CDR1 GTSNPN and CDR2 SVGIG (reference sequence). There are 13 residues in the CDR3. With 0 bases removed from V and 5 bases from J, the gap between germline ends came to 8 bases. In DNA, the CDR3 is TGTGCCTGGAGTGTACGCCTTAACAATGAGCAGTTCTTC. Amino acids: CAWSVRLNNEQFF.

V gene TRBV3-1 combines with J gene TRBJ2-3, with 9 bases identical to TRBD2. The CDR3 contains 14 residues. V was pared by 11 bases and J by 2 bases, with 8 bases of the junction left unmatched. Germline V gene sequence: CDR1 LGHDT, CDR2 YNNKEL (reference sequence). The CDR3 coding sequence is TGTGCCGGCTGCCTAGCGGGATTCACAGATACGCAGTATTTT. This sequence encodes CAGCLAGFTDTQYF.

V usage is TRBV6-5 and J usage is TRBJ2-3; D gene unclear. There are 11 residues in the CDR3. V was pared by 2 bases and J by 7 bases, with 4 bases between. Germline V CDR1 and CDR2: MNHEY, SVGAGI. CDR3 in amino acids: CASSYRNTQYF. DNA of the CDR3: TGTGCCAGCAGTTACCGAAATACGCAGTATTTT.

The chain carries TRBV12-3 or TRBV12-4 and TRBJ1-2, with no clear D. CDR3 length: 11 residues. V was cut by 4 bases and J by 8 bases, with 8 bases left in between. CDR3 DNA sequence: TGTGCCAGCAGTTGGGCGAAAGGCTACACCTTC. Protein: CASSWAKGYTF.

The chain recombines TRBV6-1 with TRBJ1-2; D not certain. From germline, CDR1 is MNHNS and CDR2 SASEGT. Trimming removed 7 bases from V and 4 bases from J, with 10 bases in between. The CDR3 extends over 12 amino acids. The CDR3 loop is CASTGSLYGYTF. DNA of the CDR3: TGTGCCAGCACGGGATCACTCTATGGCTACACCTTC.

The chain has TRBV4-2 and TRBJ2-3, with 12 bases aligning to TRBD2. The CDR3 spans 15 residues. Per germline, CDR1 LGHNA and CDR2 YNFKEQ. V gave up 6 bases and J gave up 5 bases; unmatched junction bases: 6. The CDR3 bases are TGTGCCAGCAGGCTAGCGGGGGGGTATAAAGATACGCAGTATTTT. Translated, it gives CASRLAGGYKDTQYF.

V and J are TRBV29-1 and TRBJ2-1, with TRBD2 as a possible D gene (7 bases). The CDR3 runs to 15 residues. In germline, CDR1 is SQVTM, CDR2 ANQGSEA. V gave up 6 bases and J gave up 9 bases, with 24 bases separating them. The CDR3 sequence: CSVPIRGGRLFEQFF. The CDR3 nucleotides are TGCAGCGTGCCCATTAGGGGGGGGCGATTGTTTGAGCAGTTCTTC.

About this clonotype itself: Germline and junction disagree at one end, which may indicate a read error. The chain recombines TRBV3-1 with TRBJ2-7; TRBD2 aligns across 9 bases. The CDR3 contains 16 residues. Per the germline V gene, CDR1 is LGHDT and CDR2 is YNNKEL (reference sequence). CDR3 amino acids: CASNQMTSGNPYEQYF. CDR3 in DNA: TGTGCCAGCAACCAAATGACTAGCGGAAACCCCTACGAGCAGTACTTC.

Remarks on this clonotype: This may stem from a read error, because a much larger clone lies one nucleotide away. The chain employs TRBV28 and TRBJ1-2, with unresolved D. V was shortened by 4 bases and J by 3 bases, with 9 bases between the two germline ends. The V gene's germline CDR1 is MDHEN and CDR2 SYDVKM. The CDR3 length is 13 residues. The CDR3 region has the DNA TGTGCCAGCAGTTCACGCCGGCACTATGGCTACACCTTC. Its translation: CASSSRRHYGYTF.

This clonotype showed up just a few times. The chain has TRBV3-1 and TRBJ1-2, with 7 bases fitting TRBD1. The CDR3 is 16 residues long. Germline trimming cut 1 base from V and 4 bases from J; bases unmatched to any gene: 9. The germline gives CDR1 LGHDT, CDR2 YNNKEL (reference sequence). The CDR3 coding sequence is TGTGCCAGCAGCCAAGCCTCAACACAGGGGAGCTATGGCTACACCTTC. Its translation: CASSQASTQGSYGYTF. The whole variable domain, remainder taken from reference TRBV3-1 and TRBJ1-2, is DTAVSQTPKYLVTQMGNDKSIKCEQNLGHDTMYWYKQDSKKFLKIMFSYNNKELIINETVPNRFSPKSPDKAHLNLHINSLELGDSAVYFCASSQASTQGSYGYTFGSGTRLTVV.

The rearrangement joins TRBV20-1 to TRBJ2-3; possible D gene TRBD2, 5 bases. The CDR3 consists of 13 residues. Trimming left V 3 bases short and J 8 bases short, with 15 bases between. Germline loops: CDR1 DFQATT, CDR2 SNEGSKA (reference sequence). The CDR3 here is CSASGTRSGTQYF. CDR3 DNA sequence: TGCAGTGCTAGCGGCACGCGGAGCGGTACGCAGTATTTT.